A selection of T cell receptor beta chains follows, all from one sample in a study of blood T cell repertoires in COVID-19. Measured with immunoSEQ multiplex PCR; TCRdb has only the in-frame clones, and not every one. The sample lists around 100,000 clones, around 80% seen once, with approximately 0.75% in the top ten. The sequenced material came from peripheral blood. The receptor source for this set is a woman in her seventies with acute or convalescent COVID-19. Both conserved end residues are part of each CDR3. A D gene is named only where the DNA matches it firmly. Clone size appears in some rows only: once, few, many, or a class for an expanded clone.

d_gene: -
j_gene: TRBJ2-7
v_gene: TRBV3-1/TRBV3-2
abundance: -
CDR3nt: TGTGCCAGCAGCCGGAGCTCCTACGAGCAGTACTTC
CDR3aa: CASSRSSYEQYF

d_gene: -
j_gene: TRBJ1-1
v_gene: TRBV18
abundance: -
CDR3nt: TGTGCCAGCTCTAGGCAGGGTGTCATGAACACTGAAGCTTTCTTT
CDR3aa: CASSRQGVMNTEAFF

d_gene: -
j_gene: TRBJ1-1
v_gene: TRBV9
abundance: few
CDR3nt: TGTGCCAGCAGCGTAGTTGATCGCCTCGGGTTCACTGAAGCTTTCTTT
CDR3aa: CASSVVDRLGFTEAFF

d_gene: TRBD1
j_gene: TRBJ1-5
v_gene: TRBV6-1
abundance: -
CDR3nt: TGTGCCAGCAGTGAAGCGACAGGGCAACAGCCCCAGCATTTT
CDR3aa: CASSEATGQQPQHF

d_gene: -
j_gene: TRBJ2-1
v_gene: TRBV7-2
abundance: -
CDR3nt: TGTGCCAGCAGCTCTCACAATGAGCAGTTCTTC
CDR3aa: CASSSHNEQFF

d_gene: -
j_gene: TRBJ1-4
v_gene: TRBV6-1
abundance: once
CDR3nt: TGTGCCAGCAGTGAAGCGCTTCCGGGTTCGGGGAATGAAAAACTGTTTTTT
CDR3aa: CASSEALPGSGNEKLFF

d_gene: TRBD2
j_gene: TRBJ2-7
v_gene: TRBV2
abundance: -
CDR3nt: TGTGCCAGTAGGACTAGCGGGACCTCCTACGAGCAGTACTTC
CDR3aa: CASRTSGTSYEQYF

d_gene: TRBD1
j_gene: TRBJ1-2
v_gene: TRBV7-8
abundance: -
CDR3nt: TGTGCCAGCAGCTTAGGAGGAACAGGGGAGTATGGCTACACCTTC
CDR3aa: CASSLGGTGEYGYTF

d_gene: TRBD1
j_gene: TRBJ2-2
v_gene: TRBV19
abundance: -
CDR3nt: TGTGCCAGTAGCATCGACAGGGAGAGCGGGGAGCTGTTTTTT
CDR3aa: CASSIDRESGELFF

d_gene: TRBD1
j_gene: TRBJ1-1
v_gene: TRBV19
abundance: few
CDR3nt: TGTGCCAGTAGTGGGACAGGGGGAAACACTGAAGCTTTCTTT
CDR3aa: CASSGTGGNTEAFF

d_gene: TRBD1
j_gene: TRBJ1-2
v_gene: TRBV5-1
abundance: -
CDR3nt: TGCGCCAGCAGCTTGGCTGGGACAGAGGTCGATGGCTACACCTTC
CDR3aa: CASSLAGTEVDGYTF

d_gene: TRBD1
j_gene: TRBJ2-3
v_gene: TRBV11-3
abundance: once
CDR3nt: TGTGCCAGCAGCCCGACAGGGGGCGAGGCAGATACGCAGTATTTT
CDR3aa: CASSPTGGEADTQYF

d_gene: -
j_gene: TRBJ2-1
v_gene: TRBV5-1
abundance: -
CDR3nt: TGCGCCAGCAGCTTGACAGTAGGCGAGAATGAGCAGTTCTTC
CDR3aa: CASSLTVGENEQFF

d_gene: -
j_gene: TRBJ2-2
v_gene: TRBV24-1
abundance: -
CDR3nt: TGTGCCACCAGTGATCCCCGGACAGCCCTCTCCCCCGGGGAGCTGTTTTTT
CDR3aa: CATSDPRTALSPGELFF

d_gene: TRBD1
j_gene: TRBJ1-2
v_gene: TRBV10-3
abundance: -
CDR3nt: TGTGCCATCAGTCCAGGGGGCGCAAGCTATGGCTACACCTTC
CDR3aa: CAISPGGASYGYTF

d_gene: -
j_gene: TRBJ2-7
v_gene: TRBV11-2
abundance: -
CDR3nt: TGTGCCAGCAGCCTGGCGGGAAGCCTGGAGCAGTACTTC
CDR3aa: CASSLAGSLEQYF

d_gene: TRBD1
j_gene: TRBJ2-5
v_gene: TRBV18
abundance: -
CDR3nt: TGTGCCAGCTCACCACGGGGACAGGCCACGGAGACCCAGTACTTC
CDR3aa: CASSPRGQATETQYF

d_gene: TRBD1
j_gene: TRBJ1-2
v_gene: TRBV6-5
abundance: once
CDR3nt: TGTGCCAGCAGCTTGGGACAGGGGGCGTCCTATGGCTACACCTTC
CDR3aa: CASSLGQGASYGYTF

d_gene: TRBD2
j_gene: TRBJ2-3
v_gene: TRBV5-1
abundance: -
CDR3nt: TGCGCCAGCAGCTTGGGGGCGGGAGTGGGCACAGATACGCAGTATTTT
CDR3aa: CASSLGAGVGTDTQYF

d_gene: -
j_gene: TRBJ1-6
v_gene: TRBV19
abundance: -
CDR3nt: TGTGCCAGTAGTTCAACCTCGGGGAATTCACCCCTCCACTTT
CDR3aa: CASSSTSGNSPLHF

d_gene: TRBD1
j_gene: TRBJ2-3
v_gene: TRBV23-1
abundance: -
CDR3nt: TGCGCCAGCAGTCAATCGATCCCCGGGACAGGAGTTTCAGATACGCAGTATTTT
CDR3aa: CASSQSIPGTGVSDTQYF

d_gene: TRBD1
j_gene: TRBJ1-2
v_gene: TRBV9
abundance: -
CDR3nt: TGTGCCAGCACTAAGGACAGGTTCCCCTATGGCTACACCTTC
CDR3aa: CASTKDRFPYGYTF

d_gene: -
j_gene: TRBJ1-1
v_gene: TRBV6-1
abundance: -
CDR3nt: TGTGCCAGCAGTGAAACCAGGGGAATCACTGAAGCTTTCTTT
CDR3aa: CASSETRGITEAFF

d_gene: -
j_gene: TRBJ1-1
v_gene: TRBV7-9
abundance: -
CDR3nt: TGTGCCAGCAGTTCGAGAGGGCAGGTGAACACTGAAGCTTTCTTT
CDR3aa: CASSSRGQVNTEAFF

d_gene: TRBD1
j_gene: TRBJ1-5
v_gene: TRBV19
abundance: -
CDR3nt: TGTGCCAGTAGTAGTGACAGGGGGCTCGGTAGCAATCAGCCCCAGCATTTT
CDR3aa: CASSSDRGLGSNQPQHF

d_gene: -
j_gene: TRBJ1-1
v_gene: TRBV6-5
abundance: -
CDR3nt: TGTGCCAGCAGTATATCACTAGGGTCGGGGGGTGAAGCTTTCTTT
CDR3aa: CASSISLGSGGEAFF

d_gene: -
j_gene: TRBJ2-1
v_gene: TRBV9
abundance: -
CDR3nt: TGTGCCAGCAGCGTACCCCGTGGGGCTCGTCTCGATGAGCAGTTCTTC
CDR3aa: CASSVPRGARLDEQFF

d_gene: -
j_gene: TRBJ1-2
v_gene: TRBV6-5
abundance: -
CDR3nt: TGTGCCAGCAGTCCGACTCGCCGAGGGTACTATGGCTACACCTTC
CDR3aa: CASSPTRRGYYGYTF

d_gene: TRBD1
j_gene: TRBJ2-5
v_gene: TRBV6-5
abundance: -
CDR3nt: TGTGCCAGCAGTTACTCAGGGGGCGTTGGGACCCAGTACTTC
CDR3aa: CASSYSGGVGTQYF

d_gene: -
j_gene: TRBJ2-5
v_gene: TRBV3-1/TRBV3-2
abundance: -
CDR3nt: TGTGCCAGCAGGACGCGGGGACTGCAAGAGACCCAGTACTTC
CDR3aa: CASRTRGLQETQYF

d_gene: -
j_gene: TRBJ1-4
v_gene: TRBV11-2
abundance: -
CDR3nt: TGTGCCAGCAGCTTAGATCGGGGGGGAAAACTGTTTTTT
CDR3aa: CASSLDRGGKLFF

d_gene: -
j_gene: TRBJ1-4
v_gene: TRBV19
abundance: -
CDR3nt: TGTGCCAGTACCCGAGACGGAGAAAGTAATGAAAAACTGTTTTTT
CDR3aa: CASTRDGESNEKLFF

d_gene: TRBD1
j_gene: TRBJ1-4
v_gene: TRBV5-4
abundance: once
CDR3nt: TGTGCCAGCAGCTCCCAGGGACAGTTTAATGAAAAACTGTTTTTT
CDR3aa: CASSSQGQFNEKLFF

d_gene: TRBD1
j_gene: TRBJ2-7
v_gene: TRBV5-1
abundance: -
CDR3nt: TGCGCCAGCAGCGTGGACAGGGCCTACGAGCAGTACTTC
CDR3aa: CASSVDRAYEQYF

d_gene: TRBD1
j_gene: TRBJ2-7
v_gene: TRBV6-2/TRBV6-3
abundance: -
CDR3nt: TGTGCCAGCAGTTTTTACAGGGGGGATGTGCAGTACTTC
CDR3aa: CASSFYRGDVQYF

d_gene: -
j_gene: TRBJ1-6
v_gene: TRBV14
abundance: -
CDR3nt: TGTGCCAGCAGCCAAGGTGCCGTATGGAGTTCACCCCTCCACTTT
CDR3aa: CASSQGAVWSSPLHF

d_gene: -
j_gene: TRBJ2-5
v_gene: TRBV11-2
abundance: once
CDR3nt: TGTGCCAGCAGCTTAGAAAGGACTCAAGAGACCCAGTACTTC
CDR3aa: CASSLERTQETQYF

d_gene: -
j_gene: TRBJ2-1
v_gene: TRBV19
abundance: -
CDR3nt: TGTGCCAGTAGTATTGAGCGGGACAACGATGAGCAGTTCTTC
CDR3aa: CASSIERDNDEQFF

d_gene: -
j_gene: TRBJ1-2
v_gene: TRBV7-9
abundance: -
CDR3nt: TGTGCCAGCAGCTCTGACATTTATGGCTACACCTTC
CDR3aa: CASSSDIYGYTF

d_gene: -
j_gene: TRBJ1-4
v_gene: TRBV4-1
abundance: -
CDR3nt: TGCGCCAGCAGCCAAGTGCAGGGGACCTCAACTAATGAAAAACTGTTTTTT
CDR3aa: CASSQVQGTSTNEKLFF

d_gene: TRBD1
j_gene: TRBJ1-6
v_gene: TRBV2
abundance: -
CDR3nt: TGTGCCAGCAGGGGGACAGGTACAGATTCACCCCTCCACTTT
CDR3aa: CASRGTGTDSPLHF

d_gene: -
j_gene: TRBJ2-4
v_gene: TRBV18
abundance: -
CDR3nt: TGTGCCAGCTCACCCACTTCGGCCGGGGAACGAGCCAAAAACATTCAGTACTTC
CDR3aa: CASSPTSAGERAKNIQYF

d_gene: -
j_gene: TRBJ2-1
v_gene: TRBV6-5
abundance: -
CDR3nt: TGTGCCCTCTCAAGGGGATCGATGAATGAGCAGTTCTTC
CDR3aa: CALSRGSMNEQFF

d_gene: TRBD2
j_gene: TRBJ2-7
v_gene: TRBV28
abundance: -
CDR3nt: TGTGCCAGCAGTGCCCCCCAGCGGGAGAGGGACGAGCAGTACTTC
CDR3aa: CASSAPQRERDEQYF

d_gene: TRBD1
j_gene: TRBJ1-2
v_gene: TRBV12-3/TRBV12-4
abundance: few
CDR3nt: TGTGCCAGCAGCCCTAGACAGGGGTCGGGCTACACCTTC
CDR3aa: CASSPRQGSGYTF

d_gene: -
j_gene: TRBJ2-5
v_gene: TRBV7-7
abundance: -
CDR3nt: TGTGCCAGCAGCTTAGGTGGTAGCGAGAAGGAGACCCAGTACTTC
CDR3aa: CASSLGGSEKETQYF

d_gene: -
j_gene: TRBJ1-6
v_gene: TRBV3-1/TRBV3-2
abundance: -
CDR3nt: TGTGCCAGCAGCCCGGACACCAGCTCCTATAATTCACCCCTCCACTTT
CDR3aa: CASSPDTSSYNSPLHF

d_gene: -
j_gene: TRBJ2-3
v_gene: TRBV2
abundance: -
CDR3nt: TGTGCCAGCAGTGAACAGGGGTTTAGCACAGATACGCAGTATTTT
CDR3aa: CASSEQGFSTDTQYF

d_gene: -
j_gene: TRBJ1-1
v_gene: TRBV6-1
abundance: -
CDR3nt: TGTGCCAGCAGTGAAGATTGGGGGCCGTCCACTGAAGCTTTCTTT
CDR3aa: CASSEDWGPSTEAFF

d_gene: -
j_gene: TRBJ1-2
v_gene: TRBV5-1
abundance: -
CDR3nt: TGCGCCAGCAGCTTTTTTGGTCTGCGGGATATTGGTGGCTACACCTTC
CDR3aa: CASSFFGLRDIGGYTF

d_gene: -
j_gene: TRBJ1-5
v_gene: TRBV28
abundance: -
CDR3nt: TGTGCCAGCAGGCAGGGGTTTAGCAATCAGCCCCAGCATTTT
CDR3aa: CASRQGFSNQPQHF

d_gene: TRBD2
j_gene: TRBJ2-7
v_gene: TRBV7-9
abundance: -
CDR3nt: TGTGCCAGCAGCGAGAGCGGGGCCTCCTACGAGCAGTACTTC
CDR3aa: CASSESGASYEQYF

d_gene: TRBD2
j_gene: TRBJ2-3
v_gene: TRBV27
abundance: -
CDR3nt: TGTGCCAGCAGTTCGTATCTAACTAGCGGGAGGCGGACAGATACGCAGTATTTT
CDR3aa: CASSSYLTSGRRTDTQYF

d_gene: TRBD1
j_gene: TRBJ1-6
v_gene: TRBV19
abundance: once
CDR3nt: TGTGCCAGTAGGGGGACAGGGAGACAATCACCCCTCCACTTT
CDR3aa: CASRGTGRQSPLHF

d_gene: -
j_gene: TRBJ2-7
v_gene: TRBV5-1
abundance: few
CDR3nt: TGCGCCAGCAGCTTGGTGGGTAGCACCTACGAGCAGTACTTC
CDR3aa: CASSLVGSTYEQYF

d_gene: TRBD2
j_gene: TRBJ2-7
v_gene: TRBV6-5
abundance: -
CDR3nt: TGTGCCAGCAGCATGGGAGGGCCCTACGAGCAGTACTTC
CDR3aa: CASSMGGPYEQYF

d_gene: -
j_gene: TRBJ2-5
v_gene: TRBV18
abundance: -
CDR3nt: TGTGCCAGCTCGCGGGACTTACAAGAGACCCAGTACTTC
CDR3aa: CASSRDLQETQYF